These T cell receptor beta chains were read from a single sample in a study of blood T cell repertoires in COVID-19. Some clones are missing from TCRdb's copy, which holds only in-frame ones; the method was immunoSEQ multiplex PCR. The data hold some 240,000 clones, with more than 65% observed a single time. Sequenced input: peripheral blood. The receptors derive from a man aged 45-65 years with active or convalescent COVID-19. CDR3s include the opening cysteine and the closing phenylalanine or tryptophan. D genes are given only for firm matches. Only part of the rows carry a size: once, few, many, or a class if the clone is expanded.

V	J	D	size	DNA	CDR3
TRBV2	TRBJ2-1	-	-	TGTGCCAGCAGCCCCGGGGCCTACAATGAGCAGTTCTTC	CASSPGAYNEQFF
TRBV9	TRBJ1-4	-	-	TGTGCCAGCAGCGTAGTGGGGGGGACTAATGAAAAACTGTTTTTT	CASSVVGGTNEKLFF
TRBV6-2/TRBV6-3	TRBJ2-1	TRBD1	-	TGTGCCAGCAGTCCGGCAGGGGGCATTGAGCAGTTCTTC	CASSPAGGIEQFF
TRBV5-6	TRBJ1-2	TRBD1	-	TGTGCCAGCAGAAGGACAGGGTCGGACTATGGCTACACCTTC	CASRRTGSDYGYTF
TRBV29-1	TRBJ2-7	TRBD1	-	TGCAGCGTTACAGGGGGCTACGAGCAGTACTTC	CSVTGGYEQYF
TRBV6-5	TRBJ1-2	TRBD1	-	TGTGCCAGCAGTTACTCAGGGACAGGGGAGGATGGCTACACCTTC	CASSYSGTGEDGYTF
TRBV6-1	TRBJ1-5	-	-	TGTGCCAGCAGAATTAATAGCAATCAGCCCCAGCATTTT	CASRINSNQPQHF
TRBV7-2	TRBJ1-1	-	once	TGTGCCAGCAGCTTTGGAGGGGTGGGGAACACTGAAGCTTTCTTT	CASSFGGVGNTEAFF
TRBV19	TRBJ2-1	TRBD2	once	TGTGCCAGTAGCGTGACTAGCGGGATATACAATGAGCAGTTCTTC	CASSVTSGIYNEQFF
TRBV7-2	TRBJ1-1	TRBD1	-	TGTGCCAGCAGCTTGGGACAGTCAGAAGCTTTCTTT	CASSLGQSEAFF
TRBV5-1	TRBJ2-1	TRBD2	-	TGCGCCAGCAGCTCGGCTAGCGGGAGCTCCTACAATGAGCAGTTCTTC	CASSSASGSSYNEQFF
TRBV11-2	TRBJ2-1	-	-	TGTGCCAGCAGCCAGTACAATGAGCAGTTCTTC	CASSQYNEQFF
TRBV2	TRBJ2-5	TRBD1	-	TGTGCCAGCAGTGAAGGGGCCGGACAGGGGGAGACCCAGTACTTC	CASSEGAGQGETQYF
TRBV7-8	TRBJ2-3	TRBD1	-	TGTGCCAGCAGCTCCGGGACAGGGGGTGAGGGAGATACGCAGTATTTT	CASSSGTGGEGDTQYF
TRBV7-2	TRBJ2-1	-	-	TGTGCCAGCAGCTTACGACTTCTCTCTAAGCAGTTCTTC	CASSLRLLSKQFF
TRBV3-1/TRBV3-2	TRBJ1-3	TRBD1	-	TGTGCCAGCAGCCAGGGACAGGGTCCAACCTATTTT	CASSQGQGPTYF
TRBV7-9	TRBJ2-7	-	-	TGTGCCAGCAGCTTAACGACAGGATGGGAGCAGTACTTC	CASSLTTGWEQYF
TRBV19	TRBJ2-3	TRBD2	-	TGTGCCAGTAGTACTAGCGGGAGAACAGATACGCAGTATTTT	CASSTSGRTDTQYF
TRBV29-1	TRBJ1-1	TRBD1	-	TGCAGCGTTGAAGGTAGGGGGACAGCGACGAACACTGAAGCTTTCTTT	CSVEGRGTATNTEAFF
TRBV5-6	TRBJ2-1	TRBD1	-	TGTGCCAGCAGCTTGCGGGACAGGGGTATCTTC	CASSLRDRGIF
TRBV25-1	TRBJ2-7	TRBD1	once	TGTGCCAGCGGTCCGGGACAGGGACCTCTCGAGCAGAACTTC	CASGPGQGPLEQNF
TRBV5-4	TRBJ2-7	TRBD2	-	TGTGCCAGCAGCTCTGCGTCCCTAGCGGGAGCCGGCGAGCAGTACTTC	CASSSASLAGAGEQYF
TRBV4-1	TRBJ2-1	TRBD2	-	TGCGCCAGCAGCCAACGACTAGCGGGAGGAGAGCAGTTCTTC	CASSQRLAGGEQFF
TRBV24-1	TRBJ1-1	TRBD1	-	TGTGCCACCAGAGGGACAGCTAGCCGTGAAGCTTTCTTT	CATRGTASREAFF
TRBV7-2	TRBJ2-1	-	-	TGTGCCAGCAGCTTTGGCCTCAGTCTGATCTCCTACAATGAGCAGTTCTTC	CASSFGLSLISYNEQFF
TRBV9	TRBJ2-1	TRBD2	few	TGTGCCAGCAGCGTAGGAAGCGGGGGCTACAATGAGCAGTTCTTC	CASSVGSGGYNEQFF
TRBV29-1	TRBJ1-1	-	few	TGCAGCGCCAGGGGTGGCCCCACTGAAGCTTTCTTT	CSARGGPTEAFF
TRBV7-2	TRBJ1-1	TRBD1	-	TGTGCCAGCAGCTCGCCCCGGGACAGGGGGAACACTGAAGCTTTCTTT	CASSSPRDRGNTEAFF
TRBV7-8	TRBJ2-1	-	-	TGTGCCAGCAGCTCCGATAGCGGAGCCCTTGGCAATGAGCAGTTCTTC	CASSSDSGALGNEQFF
TRBV19	TRBJ1-5	-	-	TGTGCCAGTAATTCCCGGGGGGGTAGCAATCAGCCCCAGCATTTT	CASNSRGGSNQPQHF
TRBV4-3	TRBJ2-1	-	-	TGCGCCAGCAGCCAAGATACCCAGAGCGGGTATAAGGGTGAGCAGTTCTTC	CASSQDTQSGYKGEQFF
TRBV4-3	TRBJ2-3	TRBD2	-	TGCGCCAGCAGCGCGGTCCTAGCGGCTAGCACAGATACGCAGTATTTT	CASSAVLAASTDTQYF
TRBV27	TRBJ1-6	-	-	TGTGCCAGCAGTCCCCGGGATATTCTCGATCCCCTCCACTTT	CASSPRDILDPLHF
TRBV4-1	TRBJ2-1	TRBD2	-	TGCGCCAGCAGCCAAGACCCCTTGGGACTAGCGGCCTACAATGAGCAGTTCTTC	CASSQDPLGLAAYNEQFF
TRBV28	TRBJ2-2	TRBD1	-	TGTGCCAGCAGTTCTAGACAGGGCACGAACACCGGGGAGCTGTTTTTT	CASSSRQGTNTGELFF
TRBV29-1	TRBJ2-3	TRBD2	-	TGCAGCGTAGGACTAGCTCTAGTTTCGGATACGCAGTATTTT	CSVGLALVSDTQYF
TRBV29-1	TRBJ1-4	-	-	TGCAGCGCCTCGGCATCTGGGGAGACGAATGAAAAACTGTTTTTT	CSASASGETNEKLFF